A selection of T cell receptor beta chains follows, all from one sample in a study of neurological immune-mediated disorders. MiXCR, run by TCRdb on the 5' RACE reads, gives a single entry per CDR3 protein. The sample lists roughly 60,000 distinct CDR3 sequences, approximately 10% occurring once. Sequencing used PBMCs. These receptors were obtained from a man in his sixties in good health. Each CDR3 is given with its conserved first and last residue.

length | J | V | CDR3
15 | TRBJ2-3 | TRBV5-1 | CASSWSDRAGDTQYF
17 | TRBJ2-3 | TRBV20-1 | CSARVSSGQGRTDTQYF
15 | TRBJ2-2 | TRBV20-1 | CSARGAGENTGELFF
15 | TRBJ2-7 | TRBV5-1 | CASSLDATGKYEQYF
15 | TRBJ1-1 | TRBV5-1 | CASSAGTGKDTEAFF
17 | TRBJ1-2 | TRBV5-1 | CASSLKGNRGNNYGYTF
16 | TRBJ1-2 | TRBV3-1 | CASTNGPGATVYGYTF
15 | TRBJ2-1 | TRBV7-7 | CASSQDLGGQNEQFF
15 | TRBJ1-5 | TRBV3-1 | CASSPRTGGDQPQHF
15 | TRBJ2-3 | TRBV2 | CASKKLAGATDTQYF
14 | TRBJ2-3 | TRBV20-1 | CSAINGYRTDTQYF
13 | TRBJ2-5 | TRBV29-1 | CSVGTGKGETQYF
13 | TRBJ1-1 | TRBV29-1 | CSVGQLPNTEAFF
18 | TRBJ1-2 | TRBV4-3 | CASSQDSRTGLGVYGYTF
15 | TRBJ2-1 | TRBV15 | CATSGAGGPFKSQFF
15 | TRBJ2-1 | TRBV5-1 | CASSLGGQPYNEQFF
12 | TRBJ1-1 | TRBV13 | CASSLDRDEAFF
15 | TRBJ1-5 | TRBV5-4 | CASSPGQGSNQPQHF
15 | TRBJ1-2 | TRBV20-1 | CSARDPGRQGGGYTF
14 | TRBJ1-5 | TRBV12-3/TRBV12-4 | CASSLSSASQPQHF
13 | TRBJ1-4 | TRBV7-2 | CASGRSGVEKLFF
12 | TRBJ1-1 | TRBV7-2 | CASSFPGTEAFF
13 | TRBJ2-3 | TRBV5-4 | CASPLEGTDTQYF
16 | TRBJ1-3 | TRBV5-4 | CASSTGSARSGNTIYF
16 | TRBJ1-5 | TRBV19 | CASSMNYQRSNQPQHF
14 | TRBJ2-7 | TRBV5-1 | CASSPGGSSYEQYF
12 | TRBJ2-1 | TRBV5-1 | CASSSSGDEQFF
15 | TRBJ1-6 | TRBV20-1 | CSARDYGTGGSPLHF
14 | TRBJ2-1 | TRBV12-3/TRBV12-4 | CASSPWTCYNEQFF
15 | TRBJ2-2 | TRBV20-1 | CSASPGGALTGELFF
12 | TRBJ1-1 | TRBV29-1 | CSVATGNTEAFF
15 | TRBJ1-2 | TRBV3-1 | CASSQEFGQHYGYTF
14 | TRBJ2-7 | TRBV12-3/TRBV12-4 | CASSLEGGRSEQYF
15 | TRBJ1-1 | TRBV5-5 | CASSLVRVVNTEAFF
13 | TRBJ1-2 | TRBV5-6 | CASRGHREGGYTF
12 | TRBJ1-1 | TRBV6-5 | CASRGQGAEAFF
14 | TRBJ2-2 | TRBV7-2 | CASSHRDAIGELFF
12 | TRBJ2-2 | TRBV11-3 | CASSQEAGELFF
15 | TRBJ2-5 | TRBV15 | CATSRGDSHGETQYF
13 | TRBJ2-7 | TRBV5-6 | CASSSTASYEQYF
14 | TRBJ2-7 | TRBV18 | CASSLPGNSYEQYF
15 | TRBJ2-3 | TRBV20-1 | CSAREGTSQSDTQYF
13 | TRBJ1-2 | TRBV29-1 | CSVGAHNDYGYTF
14 | TRBJ2-2 | TRBV7-2 | CASSFLAGPGELFF
14 | TRBJ2-1 | TRBV12-3/TRBV12-4 | CASIPGTPYNEQFF
14 | TRBJ2-7 | TRBV29-1 | CSVGTGRRGYEQYF
14 | TRBJ1-6 | TRBV20-1 | CSARGVGGTFPLHF
15 | TRBJ1-5 | TRBV6-2/TRBV6-3 | CASEGTGLLKQPQHF
15 | TRBJ2-2 | TRBV6-6 | CASSYRLANTGELFF
20 | TRBJ2-4 | TRBV7-2 | CASSLGRPGTGAPTLGIQYF
12 | TRBJ2-1 | TRBV6-6 | CASSYPLSEQFF